This T cell receptor beta chain was captured in a study of blood T cells in healthy people across ages. Study-wide results and caveats: CMV status of donors was unknown, possibly confounding expanded clonotype changes. Diversity estimated from one million T cells was considered an underestimate. With age, beta diversity per million T cells declined roughly linearly, significantly by 30 to 40.

As regards this clonotype: What it binds is unknown.

It was with a sample-barcoded 5' primer and a J-beta primer mix that a second PCR of about 7 to 12 cycles was run. MiXCR was run by TCRdb on the 5' RACE reads, yielding one entry per CDR3 protein. Of around 500,000 distinct CDR3 sequences in the sample, about a quarter are singletons; the top ten hold under 4.5%. The CDR3 length is 13 residues. Germline lookup yields CDR1 MNHEY and CDR2 SVGAGI. V dropped 0 bases and J dropped 5 bases, with 6 bases sitting between them. In addition, the sample was reused for a study of T cells of mothers and their children. This second report adds: Slightly higher, non-significant overlap characterized related mother-child pairs relative to unrelated pairs.

The source of this sequence is a boy aged 2-9 years in good health. The chain uses TRBV6-5 and TRBJ2-3; D gene ambiguous. The sample was blood. The CDR3 loop is CASSYSERDTQYF. The CDR3 DNA reads TGTGCCAGCAGTTACTCCGAGCGAGATACGCAGTATTTT.